The sequence of this T cell receptor beta chain was determined in a study of blood T cells in healthy people across ages. A J-beta primer mix and a sample-barcoded 5' primer were used in a second PCR of roughly 7 to 12 cycles. TCRdb passed the 5' RACE reads through MiXCR, listing each CDR3 protein once. The sample holds roughly 800,000 distinct CDR3 sequences, about 25% seen once. This CDR3 comprises 14 residues. V lost 5 bases and J 7 bases, leaving 15 bases between the germline ends. The V gene's germline CDR1 is SGHTA and CDR2 FQGNSA. The sample also formed part of further work on T cells of mothers and their children.

Specimen: blood. The chain joins TRBV7-2 to TRBJ1-5; D remains ambiguous. This clonotype was obtained from a boy aged 5-17 years in good health. The CDR3 DNA reads TGTGCCAGCAGCCCGAGTCGGGTTGGGCAGCCCCAGCATTTT. Its protein product is CASSPSRVGQPQHF.